Sequencing of this T cell receptor (beta chain) was carried out in a study of blood T cell repertoires in COVID-19. The overall study: From T cells, B-cell-depleted T cells, or PBMCs came the material, which was cDNA or gDNA.

Sequencing used immunoSEQ multiplex PCR; TCRdb keeps in-frame clones, though not all of them. In the table there are some 200,000 clones, approximately 80% of which are singletons. The CDR3 is made up of 17 amino acids. The germline V gene has CDR1 SGHRS and CDR2 YFSETQ. With 4 bases clipped from V and 7 bases from J, the junction kept 20 bases outside the gene matches. Sequencing was carried out using peripheral blood. V usage is TRBV5-1 and J usage is TRBJ2-7; 7 bases fit TRBD2. The TCR was taken from a woman between 40 and 50 years old who had recovered from COVID-19. The CDR3 region is CASSREGWGALTWEQYF. The DNA for the CDR3 is TGCGCCAGCAGCAGGGAGGGGTGGGGAGCGCTCACTTGGGAGCAGTACTTC.